The rows below give T cell receptor beta chains drawn from one sample of a study of identifying expanded T cells in peripheral blood. The table came from immunoSEQ multiplex PCR; TCRdb's copy has only in-frame clones and leaves some out. This table has approximately 97,000 clones, about nine tenths appearing once. Sequenced sample: blood. These receptors were taken from a person aged 18-70 years in good health. Both conserved end residues are trimmed from each CDR3.

J gene	V gene	CDR3 protein
TRBJ1-2	TRBV19	APWAGQNYGYT
TRBJ2-7	TRBV4-1	ASSQDPATYEQY
TRBJ1-3	TRBV21-1	ASRQGNTIY
TRBJ2-4	TRBV19	ASSPELAKNIQY
TRBJ2-5	TRBV19	ASRTGTGGWETQY
TRBJ1-1	TRBV5-6	ASSLAGQTEFPEAF
TRBJ2-7	TRBV6-5	ASSYRGTGSNEQY
TRBJ2-5	TRBV5-8	ASTRGQDQETQY
TRBJ2-7	TRBV6-5	ASSSAGQGVYEQY
TRBJ1-3	TRBV28	ASSSPGSSGNTIY
TRBJ1-5	TRBV14	ASSQGGQGNQPQH
TRBJ2-3	TRBV6-1	ASSEIQAFFSTDTQY
TRBJ1-3	TRBV2	ASSRERIVDRPSGNTIY
TRBJ2-2	TRBV27	ASSLSLAGVFTGELF
TRBJ2-5	TRBV18	ASSPMGQFPETQY
TRBJ1-1	TRBV21-1	ASSKEAGRAEAF
TRBJ1-4	TRBV6-5	ASRGAKREKLF
TRBJ1-4	TRBV19	ASQGQATNEKLF
TRBJ2-1	TRBV7-2	ASSIGRSYNEQF
TRBJ1-4	TRBV28	ASSPSAATNEKLF
TRBJ1-5	TRBV7-2	ASWTGISNQPQH
TRBJ2-1	TRBV5-1	ASSLGPGSYNEQF
TRBJ2-3	TRBV5-1	ASSTDRFTDTQY
TRBJ2-5	TRBV10-3	ASGGSETQY
TRBJ1-5	TRBV27	ASTKRGDSNQPQH
TRBJ2-7	TRBV6-5	ASRPGRNYEQY
TRBJ2-1	TRBV6-4	ASSDPGLGVDEQF
TRBJ2-5	TRBV7-8	ASSLGAAQETQY
TRBJ1-4	TRBV5-6	ASSRDLNEKLF
TRBJ2-2	TRBV7-9	ASNRNTGELF
TRBJ2-6	TRBV6-6	ATQGRRSGANVLT
TRBJ1-2	TRBV6-6	ASSPLSVNYGYT
TRBJ2-7	TRBV14	ASSQDLGGYEQY
TRBJ2-3	TRBV29-1	SLRTGSGTDTQY
TRBJ2-3	TRBV5-1	ASSLTSGTPDTQY
TRBJ2-7	TRBV7-9	ASSPRNRGLDEQY
TRBJ1-5	TRBV2	ASSSIGGQPQH
TRBJ1-2	TRBV6-5	ASSYYRGHGYT
TRBJ2-5	TRBV25-1	ASSALRGQLGETQY
TRBJ1-1	TRBV19	ASSIALTGFGTEAF
TRBJ1-5	TRBV15	ATRPTTGTSGNQPQH
TRBJ1-1	TRBV9	ASSPSGTYTEAF
TRBJ2-5	TRBV28	ASSSADLVGETQY
TRBJ1-2	TRBV7-9	ASSLKGGYTTRGYT
TRBJ2-3	TRBV5-4	ASSPAGRGRDTQY
TRBJ2-4	TRBV5-1	ASSSEGGNIQY
TRBJ2-7	TRBV28	ASSLGTGGGEQY
TRBJ2-3	TRBV6-6	AILDRVTDTQY
TRBJ1-1	TRBV7-9	ASSLATPPNTEAF
TRBJ2-7	TRBV5-8	ATEDRFTEQY
TRBJ2-5	TRBV5-4	ASSLRGGETQY